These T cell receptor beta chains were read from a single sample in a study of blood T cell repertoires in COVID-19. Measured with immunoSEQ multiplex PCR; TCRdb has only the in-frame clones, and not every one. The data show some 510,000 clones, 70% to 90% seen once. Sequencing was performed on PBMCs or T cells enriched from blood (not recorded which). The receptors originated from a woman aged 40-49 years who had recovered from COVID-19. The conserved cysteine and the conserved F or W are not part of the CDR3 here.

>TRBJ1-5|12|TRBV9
ASSHGQGGQPQH
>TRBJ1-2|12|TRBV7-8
ASSLAQLAWGYT
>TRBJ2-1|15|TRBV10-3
AISESSSGKSYNEQF
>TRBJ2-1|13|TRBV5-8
ASSLSGTPGSEQF
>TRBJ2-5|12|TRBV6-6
ASTNRDRVGTQY
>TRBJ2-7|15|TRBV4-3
ASSQEGGRSGTYEQY
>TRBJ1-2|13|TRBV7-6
ASSLAGTGYYGYT
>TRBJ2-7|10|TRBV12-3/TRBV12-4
ASSPDRGEQY
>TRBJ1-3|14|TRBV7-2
ASSTRRGGSGNTIY
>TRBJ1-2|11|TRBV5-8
ASSFSRDYGYT
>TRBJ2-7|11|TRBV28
ASSWGGPYEQY
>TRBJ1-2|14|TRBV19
ASSIQQGRLDYGYT
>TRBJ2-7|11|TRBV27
ASSFEGPYEQY
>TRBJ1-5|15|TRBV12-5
ASGLVGGQRYRQPQH
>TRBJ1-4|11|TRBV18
ASSRNMNEKLF
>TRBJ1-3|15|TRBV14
ASSPRGRGHSGNTIY
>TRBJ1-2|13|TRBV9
ASSANGRGNYGYT
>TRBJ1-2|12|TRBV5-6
ASSLVLGGGGYT
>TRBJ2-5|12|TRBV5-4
ASSLVGRGETQY
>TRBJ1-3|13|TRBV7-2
ASSLVSGSGNTIY
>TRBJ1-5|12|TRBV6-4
ASTGEIGGQPQH
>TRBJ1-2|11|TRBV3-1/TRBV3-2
ASSPSASGGYT
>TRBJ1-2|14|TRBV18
ASSPQRQGDSYGYT
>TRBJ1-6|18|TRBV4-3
ASSQKSSYRDFSYNSPLH
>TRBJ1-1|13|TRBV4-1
ASSLGGAGGTEAF
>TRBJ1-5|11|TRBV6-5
ASSYGRRQPQH
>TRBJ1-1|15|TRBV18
ASSPAGAGYLNTEAF
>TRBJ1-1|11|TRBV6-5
ASIRGRDTEAF
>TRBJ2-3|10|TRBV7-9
ASSPDSDTQY
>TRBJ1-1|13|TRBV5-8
ASSDAGTANTEAF
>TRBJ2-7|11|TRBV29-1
SATSGSSYEQY
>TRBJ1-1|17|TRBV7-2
ASSLVSYSRYLGDTEAF
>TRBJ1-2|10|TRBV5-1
ASSQEAGGYT
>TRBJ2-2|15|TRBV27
ASSEPGLAGRTGELF
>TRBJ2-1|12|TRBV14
ASSLAGGYNEQF
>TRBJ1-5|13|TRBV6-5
ASSYEGGYNQPQH
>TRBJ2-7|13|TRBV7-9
ASSSTSGRRDEQY
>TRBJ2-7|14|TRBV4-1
ASSQESGSGSYEQY
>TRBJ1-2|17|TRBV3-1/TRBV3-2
ASSLEQGPNPQLNYGYT
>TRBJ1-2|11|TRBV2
ASSDLNQGGYT